These 32 T cell receptor beta chains were all obtained from the same sample, sequenced in a study of T cells in Graves' hyperthyroidism and ophthalmopathy. RNA transcripts were the template for amplifying TCR beta CDR3 regions. During a first-round RT-PCR of the TCR CDR3, the HTBI primer set was used. One entry per CDR3 protein, called by TCRdb with MiXCR from the multiplex PCR reads. The profile shows about 350,000 distinct CDR3 sequences, about an eighth of them singletons. Sequenced input: blood. All receptors come from a middle-aged woman with Graves' ophthalmopathy.

This clonotype was recorded a few times. The J gene is TRBJ1-2, the V gene TRBV29-1, with 11 bases that match TRBD1. Trimming cost V 7 bases and J 8 bases; bases outside gene matches: 9. Per germline, CDR1 SQVTM and CDR2 ANQGSEA. The CDR3 sequence is 13 residues long. CDR3 in amino acids: CSAEAGTGGGYTF. In nucleotides, the CDR3 is TGCAGCGCCGAAGCCGGGACAGGGGGAGGCTACACCTTC. The full variable domain, its missing parts supplied by reference TRBV29-1 and TRBJ1-2, is SAVISQKPSRDICQRGTSLTIQCQVDSQVTMMFWYRQQPGQSLTLIATANQGSEATYESGFVIDKFPISRPNLTFSTLTVSNMSPEDSSIYLCSAEAGTGGGYTFGSGTRLTVV.

There are many counts of this clonotype. The chain is built from TRBV28 and TRBJ2-1, with 11 bases fitting TRBD2. After removal of 4 bases from V and 1 base from J, the junction contained 12 bases not matched to a gene. This CDR3 has 19 amino acids. Germline lookup yields CDR1 MDHEN and CDR2 SYDVKM. The CDR3 sequence: CASSSGLAGLQRSYNEQFF. The CDR3 nucleotides read TGTGCCAGCAGTTCCGGACTAGCGGGCCTACAGAGGTCCTACAATGAGCAGTTCTTC. Combining the CDR3 with reference TRBV28 and TRBJ2-1 gives the whole variable domain DVKVTQSSRYLVKRTGEKVFLECVQDMDHENMFWYRQDPGLGLRLIYFSYDVKMKEKGDIPEGYSVSREKKERFSLILESASTNQTSMYLCASSSGLAGLQRSYNEQFFGPGTRLTVL.

There are a few counts of this clonotype. The chain has TRBV7-9 and TRBJ2-3; 11 bases align to TRBD2. The CDR3 length is 16 residues. The junction had 2 bases not matched to a gene; V was cut back by 3 bases and J by 0 bases. Germline CDR1 reads SEHNR; CDR2 reads FQNEAQ (reference sequence). CDR3 DNA: TGTGCCAGCAGCTTGACTAGCGGGGTTAGCACAGATACGCAGTATTTT. Translated, it gives CASSLTSGVSTDTQYF.

The chain employs TRBV7-2 and TRBJ2-1; D is possibly TRBD1 or TRBD2 (6 bases each). Looked up from germline, CDR1 is SGHTA and CDR2 is FQGNSA. The V end lost 3 bases, the J end lost 3 bases, and 15 bases lay between the germline ends. The CDR3 is 16 amino acids. The CDR3 spells CASSFRAGDFYNEQFF. CDR3 coding DNA: TGTGCCAGCAGCTTCAGGGCAGGGGACTTCTACAATGAGCAGTTCTTC.

This clonotype was counted at least ten times. The chain's CDR3 is CASSQDALLITEAFF. CDR3 in DNA: TGTGCCAGCAGCCAAGATGCGCTACTGATCACTGAAGCTTTCTTT. V and J are TRBV3-1 and TRBJ1-1; D is uncertain. V gave up 0 bases and J gave up 4 bases, with 12 bases separating them. This CDR3 spans 15 amino acids. CDR1 is LGHDT, CDR2 YNNKEL, per germline (reference sequence). The whole variable domain, filled in from reference TRBV3-1 and TRBJ1-1, reads DTAVSQTPKYLVTQMGNDKSIKCEQNLGHDTMYWYKQDSKKFLKIMFSYNNKELIINETVPNRFSPKSPDKAHLNLHINSLELGDSAVYFCASSQDALLITEAFFGQGTRLTVV.

This clonotype was detected only a few times. This chain connects TRBV3-1 to TRBJ1-1, with D maybe TRBD1 (6 bases). CDR1 is LGHDT and CDR2 is YNNKEL in the germline V gene (reference sequence). The CDR3 sequence is 17 residues long. Trimming shortened V by 0 bases and J by 4 bases, and 18 bases separated the two germline ends. Here the CDR3 reads CASSQDAGSGGRTEAFF. In DNA form, the CDR3 reads TGTGCCAGCAGCCAAGATGCGGGGAGCGGGGGCCGCACTGAAGCTTTCTTT.

The V and J genes are TRBV25-1 and TRBJ2-1, with a tentative D call TRBD1 (6 bases). Between the trimmed V and J ends, which lost 4 bases and 12 bases, there was a span of 22 bases. Germline CDR1 is MGHDK and CDR2 is SYGVNS. CDR3 length equals 15 residues. CDR3 protein: CASSALDRQSIRQFF. The CDR3 DNA is TGTGCCAGCAGTGCCCTCGACAGGCAGTCTATCCGGCAGTTCTTC. Filled out from reference TRBV25-1 and TRBJ2-1, the complete variable domain reads EADIYQTPRYLVIGTGKKITLECSQTMGHDKMYWYQQDPGMELHLIHYSYGVNSTEKGDLSSESTVSRIRTEHFPLTLESARPSHTSQYLCASSALDRQSIRQFFGPGTRLTVL.

This clonotype showed up just a few times. This chain uses TRBV11-2 with TRBJ2-2, with D perhaps TRBD1 (6 bases). The CDR3 is 16 amino acids. Trimming left V 5 bases short and J 4 bases short, with 17 bases between. Germline CDR1 reads SGHAT; CDR2 reads FQNNGV. CDR3 nucleotides: TGTGCCAGCAGCCCCCCGTTGGGACAAGCCACCGGGGAGCTGTTTTTT. It encodes CASSPPLGQATGELFF.

For this clonotype: A much larger clone differs from this one at a single base, so this may be a read error. The rearrangement links TRBV2 to TRBJ2-1; D is unresolved. This CDR3 region has 12 residues. Germline assignment: CDR1 SNHLY and CDR2 FYNNEI. CDR3 amino acids: CASSLMGNGQFF. Here the CDR3 DNA reads TGTGCCAGCAGTCTAATGGGGAATGGGCAGTTCTTC.

This clonotype has a handful of counts. This chain links TRBV27 with TRBJ2-1; 14 bases are shared with TRBD2. Germline V gives CDR1 MNHEY, CDR2 SMNVEV (reference sequence). J was trimmed by 0 bases and V by 8 bases; bases with no gene match: 18. The CDR3 is 21 residues long. As DNA, the CDR3 is TGTGCCAGCCCAACCTCCGTGACTAGCGGGGGGGTCCGAGGCTCCTACAATGAGCAGTTCTTC. Amino acid sequence: CASPTSVTSGGVRGSYNEQFF.

This clonotype showed up many times. The chain joins TRBV7-3 to TRBJ2-5; no definite D call. The V and J ends lost 2 bases and 1 base respectively, with 11 bases between them. Germline CDR1 and CDR2: SGHTA and FQGTGA. This CDR3 comprises 15 residues. In DNA form, the CDR3 reads TGTGCCAGCAGCTTATCATGTGACATCCAAGAGACCCAGTACTTC. Its protein is CASSLSCDIQETQYF.

This clonotype was detected only a few times. The chain has TRBV29-1 and TRBJ2-4; D not resolved. The CDR3 sequence is 14 residues long. Per the germline V gene, CDR1 is SQVTM and CDR2 is ANQGSEA. V lost 5 bases and J 7 bases, leaving 18 bases between the germline ends. As DNA, the CDR3 is TGCAGCGTTCGTGAGTTGCTGAAAAATAACATTCAGTACTTC. Translating it yields CSVRELLKNNIQYF.

The CDR3 reads CSASWGGGYEQYF. In DNA, the CDR3 is TGCAGCGCCTCATGGGGGGGGGGCTACGAGCAGTACTTC. This rearrangement joins TRBV29-1 to TRBJ2-7; TRBD2 agrees at 7 bases. This CDR3 region has 13 residues. Germline V gene sequence: CDR1 SQVTM, CDR2 ANQGSEA. After removal of 7 bases from V and 3 bases from J, the junction contained 9 bases not matched to a gene.

V usage is TRBV29-1 and J usage is TRBJ2-1, with 12 positions matching TRBD2. The CDR3 spans 13 residues. CDR1 and CDR2 (germline): SQVTM, ANQGSEA. The J segment lost 12 bases and the V segment lost 6 bases, leaving 9 bases of the junction unmatched. Written as DNA, the CDR3 is TGCAGCGTAACTAGCGGGAGGCGGTATGGGCAGTTCTTC. This gives the protein CSVTSGRRYGQFF.

Concerning this clonotype itself: A clone one base away is much larger, so this may be a read error. The chain combines TRBV5-1 with TRBJ2-2, with unresolved D. The CDR3 consists of 14 residues. The germline gives CDR1 SGHRS, CDR2 YFSETQ. Trimming took off 2 bases at V and 4 bases at J, with 9 bases between the two ends. The CDR3 reads CASSFYGSTGELFF. CDR3 DNA: TGCGCCAGCAGCTTCTACGGCTCCACCGGGGAGCTGTTTTTT.

The chain has TRBV18 and TRBJ1-4; 9 bases fit TRBD1. The CDR3 loop spans 13 amino acids. Per the germline V gene, CDR1 is KGHSH and CDR2 is LQKENI. Unmatched junction bases numbered 7, after V lost 10 bases and J lost 7 bases. CDR3 nucleotide sequence: TGTGCCACTAGGGACAGGGTAACTGAAAAACTGTTTTTT. It codes for CATRDRVTEKLFF.

This clonotype was counted many times. The chain combines TRBV12-3 or TRBV12-4 with TRBJ2-5, with D perhaps matching TRBD1 or TRBD2 (6 bases each). The CDR3 runs 16 residues. The V and J ends lost 1 base and 4 bases respectively, with 16 bases between them. The CDR3 sequence is CASSLEGGLPGETQYF. The CDR3 nucleotides read TGTGCCAGCAGTTTAGAGGGGGGACTCCCGGGAGAGACCCAGTACTTC.

This clonotype was seen at least ten times. J is TRBJ2-1 and V is TRBV6-2 or TRBV6-3; 7 positions match TRBD2. Germline CDR1 reads MNHEY; CDR2 reads SVGEGT. The CDR3 length is 15 residues. The V gene end was trimmed by 8 bases and the J gene end by 4 bases; junction bases not matched to a gene: 11. CDR3 bases: TGTGCCAGCGGCGCGGGCGGGAGATCTTACAATGAGCAGTTCTTC. It translates to CASGAGGRSYNEQFF.

The chain uses TRBV19 and TRBJ1-3; D perhaps matches TRBD1 (5 bases). The length of the CDR3 is 15 residues. Trimming took 6 bases from V and 2 from J, leaving 14 bases between them. CDR1 and CDR2 from the germline V gene are LNHDA and SQIVND (reference sequence). The CDR3 DNA reads as TGTGCCAGTAGGGGTACCCGGGGGACTGGAAACACCATATATTTT. Translated: CASRGTRGTGNTIYF.

This clonotype was observed a handful of times. The CDR3 sequence: CATSDFGTSGVDTQYF. The CDR3 nucleotides read TGTGCCACCAGTGATTTTGGGACTAGCGGGGTCGATACGCAGTATTTT. The J gene is TRBJ2-3, the V gene TRBV24-1, with TRBD2 identical over 13 bases. V shed 1 base and J 6 bases; nucleotides not matched to a gene: 3. The CDR3 is 16 amino acids. Germline V gene lookup returns CDR1 KGHDR and CDR2 SFDVKD.

This clonotype was seen ten or more times. CDR3 residues: CASSLLAGPADTQYF. The CDR3 DNA is TGTGCCAGCAGTCTCTTAGCGGGCCCCGCAGATACGCAGTATTTT. V usage is TRBV12-3 or TRBV12-4 and J usage is TRBJ2-3; TRBD2 aligns across 7 bases. The junction had 9 bases not matched to a gene; V was cut back by 5 bases and J by 4 bases. The CDR3 covers 15 residues.

This clonotype has a count of ten or more. The rearrangement uses TRBV5-1 and TRBJ2-7, with D perhaps matching TRBD1 (6 bases). Germline V gene sequence: CDR1 SGHRS, CDR2 YFSETQ. This CDR3 is 16 amino acids long. The V end lost 4 bases, the J end lost 5 bases, and 22 bases lay between the germline ends. DNA of the CDR3: TGCGCCAGCAGCAACGGAGACAGGTTAAGAGTAAACGAGCAGTACTTC. This gives the protein CASSNGDRLRVNEQYF.

The sample holds a few counts of this clonotype. The chain links TRBV7-6 to TRBJ2-3; the D is unclear. This CDR3 is 13 amino acids long. Between the trimmed V and J ends, which lost 2 bases and 2 bases, there was a span of 5 bases. CDR1 SGHVS and CDR2 FNYEAQ come from the germline V gene. CDR3 bases: TGTGCCAGCAGCTTATACGACACAGATACGCAGTATTTT. It translates to CASSLYDTDTQYF.

CDR3 DNA: TGCGCCAGCAGCTCGAGTCCCACAGGGTTTGGTGAAGCTTTCTTT. Encoded protein: CASSSSPTGFGEAFF. This rearrangement joins TRBV5-1 to TRBJ1-1; D possibly corresponds to TRBD1 (6 bases). The CDR3 is made up of 15 amino acids. V was trimmed by 3 bases and J by 7 bases, leaving 19 bases between them. Germline loops: CDR1 SGHRS, CDR2 YFSETQ. Drawing the rest from reference TRBV5-1 and TRBJ1-1, the complete variable domain is KAGVTQTPRYLIKTRGQQVTLSCSPISGHRSVSWYQQTPGQGLQFLFEYFSETQRNKGNFPGRFSGRQFSNSRSEMNVSTLELGDSALYLCASSSSPTGFGEAFFGQGTRLTVV.

This clonotype was observed many times. V usage is TRBV7-8 and J usage is TRBJ1-5; D gene unclear. The CDR3 has 14 amino acids. V lost 4 bases, J lost 3 bases, and 10 bases lay in between. Germline V lookup: CDR1 SGHVS, CDR2 FQNEAQ. The CDR3 loop reads CASSSDGHNQPQHF. For the CDR3, the DNA is TGTGCCAGCAGCTCGGACGGTCACAATCAGCCCCAGCATTTT.

The V gene is TRBV20-1, the J gene TRBJ1-4, with TRBD1 matching 7 bases. CDR1 and CDR2 (germline): DFQATT, SNEGSKA (reference sequence). J was trimmed by 4 bases and V by 6 bases; bases with no gene match: 11. The CDR3 has 15 amino acids. CDR3 DNA sequence: TGCAGTGCCGCACACAGACAGGGCGGTAATGAAAAACTGTTTTTT. This translates into CSAAHRQGGNEKLFF.

The rearrangement joins TRBV7-9 to TRBJ2-5; 12 bases fit TRBD2. Unmatched junction bases numbered 19, after V lost 6 bases and J lost 5 bases. Germline CDR1 reads SEHNR; CDR2 reads FQNEAQ (reference sequence). CDR3 length equals 19 residues. The chain's CDR3 is CASRPPPSGGVRLGETQYF. DNA for the CDR3: TGTGCCAGCAGACCTCCCCCTAGCGGGGGGGTCAGATTGGGCGAGACCCAGTACTTC.

The sample holds many counts of this clonotype. The gene calls are TRBV6-1 and TRBJ1-3, with unresolved D. Trimming cost V 6 bases and J 2 bases, with 11 bases left between them. The CDR3 covers 14 residues. Germline V gene data show CDR1 as MNHNS and CDR2 as SASEGT. CDR3 in amino acids: CASSRALAGNTIYF. CDR3 DNA: TGTGCCAGCAGCCGAGCCCTCGCTGGAAACACCATATATTTT.

The chain uses TRBV20-1 and TRBJ1-2, with no clear D. V lost 6 bases, J lost 0 bases, and 8 bases lay in between. CDR3 length equals 12 residues. Germline assignment: CDR1 DFQATT and CDR2 SNEGSKA (reference sequence). CDR3 in amino acids: CSAKTTNYGYTF. CDR3 in DNA: TGCAGTGCCAAAACTACTAACTATGGCTACACCTTC.

This clonotype was recorded at least ten times. This chain links TRBV2 with TRBJ1-1; D remains ambiguous. The CDR3 spans 15 residues. Trimming cost V 5 bases and J 3 bases, with 16 bases left between them. Germline values: CDR1 SNHLY, CDR2 FYNNEI. Written as DNA, the CDR3 is TGTGCCAGCAGTCCTACGAGGCGGTTTGACACTGAAGCTTTCTTT. It translates to CASSPTRRFDTEAFF.

This clonotype showed up many times. The V call is TRBV7-8, the J call TRBJ2-1; TRBD2 matches 9 bases. Trimming cost V 0 bases and J 7 bases; bases outside gene matches: 4. CDR1 and CDR2 (germline): SGHVS, FQNEAQ. This CDR3 spans 15 amino acids. CDR3 bases: TGTGCCAGCAGCTTAGCAATTGCGGGAGGGAATGAGCAGTTCTTC. It translates to CASSLAIAGGNEQFF.

Ten or more counts support this clonotype. The chain couples TRBV10-3 to TRBJ1-1; D not certain. The ends were cut back, 2 bases at V and 6 bases at J, with 13 bases in the middle. Per the germline V gene, CDR1 is ENHRY and CDR2 is SYGVKD. This CDR3 spans 14 amino acids. The CDR3 spells CAISEGVVVAEAFF. The CDR3 nucleotides read TGTGCCATCAGTGAGGGAGTAGTGGTGGCTGAAGCTTTCTTT.